This T cell receptor (beta chain) comes out of a study of T cells in Graves' hyperthyroidism and ophthalmopathy. The hyperthyroidism was newly diagnosed and had lasted under 2 months; the patients were aged 18 to 65. Thyroid ultrasound and orbital computed tomography, with clinical symptoms and serum thyroxine and TRAb, informed diagnoses. This clonotype has a count of ten or more. Looked up from germline, CDR1 is SGHAT and CDR2 is FQNNGV. V was cut by 2 bases and J by 2 bases, with 16 bases left in between. This CDR3 is built from 16 residues. RNA transcripts were the template for amplifying TCR beta CDR3 regions. First-round RT-PCR of the TCR CDR3 relied on the HTBI primer set. A single record per CDR3 protein comes from TCRdb applying MiXCR to the multiplex PCR reads. The profile shows 250,000 to 350,000 distinct CDR3 sequences, around a sixth of them singletons.

The sequenced sample consisted of blood. This receptor was taken from a man aged 30 to 45 with Graves' hyperthyroidism. The genes are TRBV11-2 and TRBJ2-7; perhaps TRBD1 as D (6 bases). This CDR3 is CASSLPWTDRAYEQYF. The CDR3 DNA reads as TGTGCCAGCAGCTTACCTTGGACAGACCGGGCCTACGAGCAGTACTTC.